The present entry profiles one TCR beta chain with its context. The sample comes from a study of blood T cell repertoires in COVID-19. V lost 1 base and J lost 1; bases outside the gene matches: 7. Looked up from germline, CDR1 is SGHDT and CDR2 is YYEEEE. The CDR3 is 16 amino acids. The table came from immunoSEQ multiplex PCR; TCRdb's copy has only in-frame clones and leaves some out. The data contain about 66,000 clones, about 89% of them singletons. The clonotype was recovered from a human donor in a cohort sampled during active COVID-19. Sequencing input: peripheral blood. V and J are TRBV5-6 and TRBJ2-5; 7 bases match TRBD2. The DNA of the CDR3 is TGTGCCAGCAGCTTGAGGGAGGGAAGATTCCAAGAGACCCAGTACTTC. Its protein is CASSLREGRFQETQYF.